Below, 19 T cell receptor beta chains from the same sample are listed, as sequenced in a study of blood T cell repertoires in COVID-19. Some clones are missing from TCRdb's copy, which holds only in-frame ones; the method was immunoSEQ multiplex PCR. The table shows about 200,000 clones, with approximately 84% occurring only once. Sequencing was performed on PBMCs or T cells enriched from blood (not recorded which). Receptor source: a man aged 40-49 years who had recovered from COVID-19.

In its sample, this clone was seen once. V gene TRBV2 combines with J gene TRBJ2-7, with TRBD1 identical over 9 bases. CDR1 is SNHLY, CDR2 FYNNEI, per germline. The ends lost 8 bases at V and 6 bases at J; junction bases unmatched: 8. The CDR3 runs to 13 residues. The CDR3 protein is CASGTGGWGEQYF. The DNA for the CDR3 is TGTGCCAGCGGAACAGGGGGCTGGGGCGAGCAGTACTTC.

The V gene is TRBV11-2, the J gene TRBJ2-7, with 8 bases fitting TRBD1. V shed 1 base, J shed 4 bases, and the junction held 6 bases outside the gene matches. Germline lookup yields CDR1 SGHAT and CDR2 FQNNGV. The CDR3 sequence is 15 residues long. The CDR3 spells CASSLGGQASYEQYF. The CDR3 nucleotides read TGTGCCAGCAGCTTAGGGGGACAGGCCAGTTACGAGCAGTACTTC.

Here the CDR3 reads CASSFGGLAEQFF. For the CDR3, the DNA is TGTGCCAGCAGTTTTGGGGGACTAGCGGAGCAGTTCTTC. This chain joins TRBV28 and TRBJ2-1, with 10 bases identical to TRBD2. V lost 3 bases, J lost 10 bases, and 3 bases stayed unmatched. Per the germline V gene, CDR1 is MDHEN and CDR2 is SYDVKM. The CDR3 runs to 13 residues.

The rearrangement joins TRBV3-1 (or the pseudogene TRBV3-2) to TRBJ1-6, with D perhaps TRBD1 (6 bases). This CDR3 is built from 14 residues. The V and J ends lost 7 bases and 8 bases respectively, with 15 bases between them. The germline CDR1 and CDR2 sequences are LGHDT and YNNKEL (reference sequence). CDR3 in amino acids: CASNMQGNHSPLHF. The CDR3 DNA is TGTGCCAGCAATATGCAGGGGAACCATTCACCCCTCCACTTT.

The V and J genes are TRBV7-3 and TRBJ1-1; weak D call: TRBD1 (5 bases). V gave up 3 bases and J gave up 1 base, with 12 bases separating them. The CDR3 runs to 15 residues. Germline values: CDR1 SGHTA, CDR2 FQGTGA. CDR3 nucleotides: TGTGCCAGCAGCTTCAGGGCGGCGAGGAACACTGAAGCTTTCTTT. Translation gives CASSFRAARNTEAFF.

This clone was counted a few times. The chain uses TRBV28 and TRBJ1-4, with D perhaps TRBD1 (6 bases). This CDR3 has 15 amino acids. The V end lost 6 bases, the J end lost 0 bases, and 11 bases lay between the germline ends. Germline CDR1 reads MDHEN; CDR2 reads SYDVKM. Here the CDR3 DNA reads TGTGCCAGCAGGGGGGCGGATGCAACTAATGAAAAACTGTTTTTT. As protein: CASRGADATNEKLFF.

This clone was detected a few times. V and J are TRBV27 and TRBJ1-6; D uncertain. V was clipped by 5 bases and J by 0 bases, with 14 bases between them. This CDR3 has 17 residues. Germline V CDR1 and CDR2: MNHEY, SMNVEV (reference sequence). The CDR3 loop reads CASSSSGRISYNSPLHF. The CDR3 nucleotides are TGTGCCAGCAGTAGCTCAGGCCGCATCTCCTATAATTCACCCCTCCACTTT.

The chain links TRBV7-2 to TRBJ1-2; no firm D call. Germline V gene data show CDR1 as SGHTA and CDR2 as FQGNSA. The CDR3 totals 12 residues. Trimming shortened V by 5 bases and J by 14 bases, and 18 bases separated the two germline ends. CDR3 in DNA: TGTGCCAGCAGCCCCTTCCGTCCAGCGGAAACCTTC. It specifies CASSPFRPAETF.

The chain carries TRBV7-8 and TRBJ1-1; D possibly corresponds to TRBD1 (6 bases). In germline, CDR1 is SGHVS, CDR2 FQNEAQ. This CDR3 has 12 amino acids. Trimming took off 5 bases at V and 9 bases at J, with 13 bases between the two ends. CDR3: CASSPGAEKAFF. DNA of the CDR3: TGTGCCAGCAGCCCAGGGGCGGAAAAAGCTTTCTTT.

The DNA of the CDR3 is TGCAGCGTTGAAGAGGTGCGGAATCAGCCCCAGCATTTT. Translating gives CSVEEVRNQPQHF. This chain joins TRBV29-1 and TRBJ1-5; D uncertain. CDR3 length equals 13 residues. Trimming took off 0 bases at V and 4 bases at J, with 7 bases between the two ends. Germline CDR1 reads SQVTM; CDR2 reads ANQGSEA.

This rearrangement joins TRBV5-1 to TRBJ1-2; 9 nucleotides agree with TRBD1. Germline V gene lookup returns CDR1 SGHRS and CDR2 YFSETQ. The CDR3 spans 14 residues. Unmatched junction bases numbered 3, after V lost 0 bases and J lost 6 bases. As DNA, the CDR3 is TGCGCCAGCAGCTTGGAGGGACAGGGACATGGCTACACCTTC. It codes for CASSLEGQGHGYTF.

This clone has a single count. The chain couples TRBV7-3 to TRBJ2-1; 9 bases agree with TRBD2. The CDR3 sequence is 19 residues long. Trimming at V came to 7 bases and at J to 0 bases, leaving 16 bases not matched to a gene. Germline values: CDR1 SGHTA, CDR2 FQGTGA. The CDR3 DNA reads TGTGCCAGCAACCTAACGATAGCGGGGGTCTTTAGCTCCTACAATGAGCAGTTCTTC. Its protein is CASNLTIAGVFSSYNEQFF. Filled out from reference TRBV7-3 and TRBJ2-1, the complete variable domain reads GAGVSQTPSNKVTEKGKYVELRCDPISGHTALYWYRQSLGQGPEFLIYFQGTGAADDSGLPNDRFFAVRPEGSVSTLKIQRTERGDSAVYLCASNLTIAGVFSSYNEQFFGPGTRLTVL.

This chain uses TRBV15 with TRBJ2-5, with TRBD2 as a possible D gene (5 bases). V was pared by 0 bases and J by 3 bases, with 5 bases between. CDR3 size: 13 residues. CDR1 and CDR2 from the germline V gene are LNHNV and YYDKDF (reference sequence). The CDR3 loop is CATSREREETQYF. The CDR3 nucleotides read TGTGCCACCAGCAGAGAGAGGGAAGAGACCCAGTACTTC.

This chain joins TRBV30 and TRBJ2-6; perhaps TRBD2 as D (5 bases). Deletions cut 0 bases from V and 1 base from J, with 19 bases between. There are 19 residues in the CDR3. The germline V gene has CDR1 GTSNPN and CDR2 SVGIG (reference sequence). As DNA, the CDR3 is TGTGCCTGGAGTGTCATCTTCGGGGTAGAGTTTTCTGGGGCCAACGTCCTGACTTTC. Protein product: CAWSVIFGVEFSGANVLTF.

The rearrangement uses TRBV25-1 and TRBJ2-7; 9 bases match TRBD1. The V gene end was trimmed by 2 bases and the J gene end by 11 bases; junction bases not matched to a gene: 10. CDR3 size: 14 residues. Germline CDR1 reads MGHDK; CDR2 reads SYGVNS. As DNA, the CDR3 is TGTGCCAGCAGTGAAGGGACCACAGGGGGCTTGGAGTACTTC. This translates into CASSEGTTGGLEYF.

The V call is TRBV28, the J call TRBJ2-2, with D maybe TRBD2 (6 bases). V shed 5 bases and J shed 1 base, with 11 bases lying between them. Germline values: CDR1 MDHEN, CDR2 SYDVKM. The CDR3 has 15 residues. The CDR3 DNA follows: TGTGCCAGCAGTCCCGGGACTTGGAACACCGGGGAGCTGTTTTTT. Translating gives CASSPGTWNTGELFF.

This chain links TRBV19 with TRBJ2-7; D is perhaps TRBD1 (6 bases). The V end was cut by 5 bases, the J end by 0 bases, with 14 bases between. This CDR3 contains 15 residues. Germline V gives CDR1 LNHDA, CDR2 SQIVND (reference sequence). In nucleotides, the CDR3 is TGTGCCAGTAGTCTCAAAGACAGGAGCTCCTACGAGCAGTACTTC. Its translation: CASSLKDRSSYEQYF.

This clone was recorded only once. The chain is built from TRBV5-4 and TRBJ1-5; D is unclear. This CDR3 contains 13 residues. Per germline, CDR1 SGHNT and CDR2 YYREEE (reference sequence). Trimming removed 4 bases at V and 5 bases at J, with 10 bases between. The CDR3 nucleotides are TGTGCCAGCAGCCTGGGCGAACATCAGCCCCAGCATTTT. The encoded protein is CASSLGEHQPQHF.

This clone was seen only once. The gene calls are TRBV5-8 and TRBJ2-1, with 7 bases that match TRBD2. Germline lookup yields CDR1 SGHTS and CDR2 YDEGEE. CDR3 size: 17 residues. Unmatched junction bases numbered 13, after V lost 3 bases and J lost 4 bases. Here the CDR3 reads CASSSALGTNGYNEQFF. The CDR3 DNA is TGTGCCAGCAGCTCCGCTTTGGGGACTAACGGATACAATGAGCAGTTCTTC.